The next 10 T cell receptor beta chains were all read from a single sample in a study of Graves' ophthalmopathy and Graves' hyperthyroidism. The TCR beta CDR3 regions underwent amplification from RNA transcripts. An opening RT-PCR round employed HTBI primers and preceded a second-round multiplex PCR. TCRdb called the multiplex PCR reads again in MiXCR, with one record for every CDR3 protein. The sample holds around 590,000 distinct CDR3 sequences, 35% to 45% seen once. The sample was peripheral blood or thyroid tissue (not recorded which). These receptors originate from an adult man with Graves' hyperthyroidism.

Notes on this clonotype: A much bigger clone sits one base away, suggesting this may be a read error. The rearrangement uses TRBV5-1 and TRBJ2-2, with 7 bases fitting TRBD1. Germline CDR1 is SGHRS and CDR2 is YFSETQ. This CDR3 is built from 15 residues. The CDR3 sequence is CAGSPGQVDTGELFF. CDR3 nucleotides: TGCGCCGGCAGCCCTGGACAGGTGGACACCGGGGAGCTGTTTTTT. Full variable domain (outside the CDR3, taken from reference TRBV5-1 and TRBJ2-2): KAGVTQTPRYLIKTRGQQVTLSCSPISGHRSVSWYQQTPGQGLQFLFEYFSETQRNKGNFPGRFSGRQFSNSRSEMNVSTLELGDSALYLCAGSPGQVDTGELFFGEGSRLTVL.

In its sample, this clonotype was seen many times. The chain has TRBV20-1 and TRBJ2-2, with D perhaps TRBD2 (5 bases). This CDR3 is 16 amino acids long. CDR1 DFQATT and CDR2 SNEGSKA come from the germline V gene (reference sequence). The V end was cut by 0 bases, the J end by 5 bases, with 16 bases between. The CDR3 sequence is CSARDFLSGETGELFF. For the CDR3, the DNA is TGCAGTGCTAGAGATTTCCTCAGCGGTGAAACCGGGGAGCTGTTTTTT.

The chain carries TRBV29-1 and TRBJ2-5; TRBD1 or TRBD2 may be the D gene (5 bases each). In germline, CDR1 is SQVTM, CDR2 ANQGSEA. This CDR3 is 12 amino acids long. V was cut by 8 bases and J by 5 bases, with 15 bases left in between. The CDR3 DNA is TGCAGCCAAGCGCAGGGCGGGGAGACCCAGTACTTC. Amino acids: CSQAQGGETQYF. Complete variable domain (other parts from reference TRBV29-1 and TRBJ2-5): SAVISQKPSRDICQRGTSLTIQCQVDSQVTMMFWYRQQPGQSLTLIATANQGSEATYESGFVIDKFPISRPNLTFSTLTVSNMSPEDSSIYLCSQAQGGETQYFGPGTRLLVL.

This chain links TRBV15 with TRBJ1-1; D not resolved. V was trimmed by 3 bases and J by 4 bases, leaving 15 bases between them. The germline gives CDR1 LNHNV, CDR2 YYDKDF (reference sequence). This CDR3 region has 15 residues. As DNA, the CDR3 is TGTGCCACCAGCAGTCCCATGTCCGGAGGCACTGAAGCTTTCTTT. Protein: CATSSPMSGGTEAFF.

This chain links TRBV27 with TRBJ1-4; TRBD1 matches at 7 bases. Germline V gene sequence: CDR1 MNHEY, CDR2 SMNVEV (reference sequence). The CDR3 consists of 15 residues. V trimming: 4 bases; J trimming: 5 bases; junction bases outside the gene matches: 7. The CDR3 coding sequence is TGTGCCAGCAGTTCGTGGGGACAGAACAATGAAAAACTGTTTTTT. Amino acids: CASSSWGQNNEKLFF.

This clonotype was recorded a few times. This chain links TRBV7-2 with TRBJ2-7; 9 nucleotides agree with TRBD2. V dropped 1 base and J dropped 7; count of bases not matched to a gene: 5. Germline lookup yields CDR1 SGHTA and CDR2 FQGNSA. This CDR3 is 14 amino acids long. CDR3 sequence (DNA): TGTGCCAGCAGCTTAGGGACTAGCGTGGATGAGCAGTACTTC. Encoded protein: CASSLGTSVDEQYF. The full variable domain, in which reference TRBV7-2 and TRBJ2-7 provide the parts outside the CDR3, is GAGVSQSPSNKVTEKGKDVELRCDPISGHTALYWYRQSLGQGLEFLIYFQGNSAPDKSGLPSDRFSAERTGGSVSTLTIQRTQQEDSAVYLCASSLGTSVDEQYFGPGTRLTVT.

On this clonotype: The CDR3 does not end in the conserved phenylalanine or tryptophan, so this is likely a read error. The chain carries TRBV29-1 and TRBJ2-5; a possible D gene is TRBD2 (6 bases). V dropped 1 base and J dropped 5 bases, with 8 bases sitting between them. The CDR3 is made up of 12 amino acids. Germline lookup yields CDR1 SQVTM and CDR2 ANQGSEA. The DNA of the CDR3 is TGCAGCGTTGAAGGGGGAGGTGAGACCCAGTACTCC. Translation gives CSVEGGGETQYS.

This clonotype was detected ten times or more. The chain employs TRBV12-3 or TRBV12-4 and TRBJ2-7; the match to TRBD1 covers 11 bases. V dropped 6 bases and J dropped 5; count of bases not matched to a gene: 9. The CDR3 contains 15 residues. The DNA of the CDR3 is TGTGCCAGCAGCCCTGTTCGGACAGGGGGCGACGAGCAGTACTTC. This gives the protein CASSPVRTGGDEQYF.

There are many counts of this clonotype. The chain recombines TRBV12-3 or TRBV12-4 with TRBJ2-7; 7 bases agree with TRBD2. V trimming: 4 bases; J trimming: 1 base; junction bases outside the gene matches: 7. The CDR3 has 15 residues. CDR3 loop: CASSYTGLTSYEQYF. DNA for the CDR3: TGTGCCAGCAGTTACACGGGACTAACTTCCTACGAGCAGTACTTC.

With respect to this clonotype: A much larger clone is a single base away; this may be a read error. The genes are TRBV25-1 and TRBJ2-7; TRBD1 matches 7 bases. Germline V lookup: CDR1 MGHDK, CDR2 SYGVNS. CDR3 length: 14 residues. This chain's CDR3 is CANSEVAGGYEQYF. The CDR3 coding sequence is TGTGCCAACAGTGAGGTTGCAGGGGGCTACGAGCAGTACTTC.